The 27 T cell receptor beta chains presented below share a single source sample, sequenced in a study of T cells in Graves' hyperthyroidism and ophthalmopathy. It was RNA transcripts that yielded the amplified TCR beta CDR3 regions. The HTBI primer set served for first-round RT-PCR of the TCR CDR3. TCRdb reprocessed the multiplex PCR reads with MiXCR, giving one entry per CDR3 protein. The table records 400,000 to 600,000 distinct CDR3 sequences, 15% to 20% of them present only once. The sequenced material came from blood. These receptors originate from a woman aged 30 to 39 with Graves' ophthalmopathy.

V is TRBV11-2 and J is TRBJ2-7; 10 nucleotides line up with TRBD1. Looked up from germline, CDR1 is SGHAT and CDR2 is FQNNGV. The trim removed 6 bases at V and 6 bases at J, leaving 8 bases unmatched. This CDR3 comprises 14 residues. This CDR3 is CASRLPGQGLEQYF. CDR3 in DNA: TGTGCCAGCAGGCTCCCGGGACAGGGGCTCGAGCAGTACTTC.

This clonotype was counted only a few times. The V gene is TRBV4-1, the J gene TRBJ2-7; TRBD2 aligns across 10 bases. Germline loops: CDR1 MGHRA, CDR2 YSYEKL. This CDR3 is built from 15 residues. The V gene end was trimmed by 3 bases and the J gene end by 3 bases; junction bases not matched to a gene: 5. Here the CDR3 DNA reads TGCGCCAGCAGCCATAGTAGCGGGAGGTTCTACGAGCAGTACTTC. Translating it yields CASSHSSGRFYEQYF.

This sequence joins TRBV24-1 and TRBJ2-3, with D unclear. The CDR3 contains 10 residues. CDR1 and CDR2 from the germline V gene are KGHDR and SFDVKD. V lost 5 bases, J lost 8 bases, and 4 bases lay in between. The CDR3 region has the DNA TGTGCCACCAGTGCTCGTACGCAGTATTTT. Protein: CATSARTQYF.

The chain has TRBV20-1 and TRBJ2-7, with D possibly being TRBD1 (6 bases). The germline V gene encodes CDR1 DFQATT and CDR2 SNEGSKA (reference sequence). Trimming stripped 1 base from V and 6 bases from J, with 13 bases between. The CDR3 length is 13 residues. The CDR3 is CSARVGRGGEQYF. The CDR3 DNA sequence: TGCAGTGCTAGAGTGGGTAGAGGGGGCGAGCAGTACTTC.

The gene calls are TRBV6-2 or TRBV6-3 and TRBJ1-4; D possibly corresponds to TRBD1 (5 bases). This CDR3 is built from 15 residues. With 2 bases removed from V and 10 bases from J, the gap between germline ends came to 17 bases. The germline V gene has CDR1 MNHEY and CDR2 SVGEGT. The CDR3 DNA follows: TGTGCCAGCAGTTACCCGGGGAGGGGAGATGGAAAACTGTTTTTT. It is translated as CASSYPGRGDGKLFF.

The table lists this clonotype with a count of one. The chain couples TRBV7-9 to TRBJ1-1; no definite D call. V shed 7 bases and J shed 1 base, with 10 bases lying between them. CDR3 length equals 13 residues. CDR1 is SEHNR, CDR2 FQNEAQ, per germline (reference sequence). CDR3 sequence (DNA): TGTGCCAGCACCCTCTCACGGAACACTGAAGCTTTCTTT. Translating gives CASTLSRNTEAFF.

The J gene is TRBJ2-5, the V gene TRBV7-9; D gene unclear. V lost 1 base, J lost 1 base, and 7 bases lay in between. The CDR3 has 14 residues. The germline V gene encodes CDR1 SEHNR and CDR2 FQNEAQ (reference sequence). CDR3 sequence reads: CASSLVSIQETQYF. The CDR3 coding sequence is TGTGCCAGCAGCTTAGTCTCGATCCAAGAGACCCAGTACTTC.

This clonotype was seen repeatedly, ten times or more. The V and J genes are TRBV7-8 and TRBJ2-7, with 7 bases fitting TRBD2. Germline V gene lookup returns CDR1 SGHVS and CDR2 FQNEAQ. The CDR3 loop spans 14 amino acids. Germline trimming cut 2 bases from V and 5 bases from J; bases unmatched to any gene: 6. CDR3: CASSLRPREDEQYF. CDR3 nucleotides: TGTGCCAGCAGCTTAAGACCCCGGGAGGACGAGCAGTACTTC.

The V gene is TRBV7-2, the J gene TRBJ1-2; no reliable D call. Trimming pared 0 bases from V and 6 bases from J, leaving 14 bases between. The CDR3 has 15 amino acids. Germline V CDR1 and CDR2: SGHTA, FQGNSA. The CDR3, as DNA: TGTGCCAGCAGCTTAGCGAACCCGGCAACCCATGGCTACACCTTC. This sequence encodes CASSLANPATHGYTF. The whole variable domain, remainder taken from reference TRBV7-2 and TRBJ1-2, is GAGVSQSPSNKVTEKGKDVELRCDPISGHTALYWYRQSLGQGLEFLIYFQGNSAPDKSGLPSDRFSAERTGGSVSTLTIQRTQQEDSAVYLCASSLANPATHGYTFGSGTRLTVV.

This clonotype showed up many times. The chain carries TRBV5-1 and TRBJ2-5; 8 nucleotides match TRBD1. Germline CDR1 SGHRS, CDR2 YFSETQ. CDR3 length equals 17 residues. Germline trimming cut 0 bases from V and 5 bases from J; bases unmatched to any gene: 12. The CDR3: CASSLGFPGGGSETQYF. CDR3 DNA sequence: TGCGCCAGCAGCTTGGGGTTTCCAGGGGGCGGTTCGGAGACCCAGTACTTC.

This clonotype has only one observation. The chain uses TRBV6-2 or TRBV6-3 and TRBJ2-7, with 10 bases lining up with TRBD2. Trimming took 2 bases from V and 2 from J; bases not matched to a gene: 9. Germline CDR1 MNHEY, CDR2 SVGEGT. The CDR3 sequence is 17 residues long. The CDR3 coding sequence is TGTGCCAGCAGTTACCGCCTAACTAGCGGGACTCCCTACGAGCAGTACTTC. Its protein product is CASSYRLTSGTPYEQYF.

The rearrangement links TRBV20-1 to TRBJ2-5; 7 bases match TRBD2. CDR1 and CDR2 from the germline V gene are DFQATT and SNEGSKA (reference sequence). The CDR3 consists of 16 residues. The V segment lost 1 base and the J segment 3 bases; nucleotides outside the gene matches: 11. The CDR3 sequence: CSARGKASGGKETQYF. CDR3 coding DNA: TGCAGTGCTAGAGGGAAAGCTAGCGGAGGGAAAGAGACCCAGTACTTC.

This clonotype has ten or more counts. V usage is TRBV20-1 and J usage is TRBJ2-4, with D hard to call. V lost 1 base, J lost 3 bases, and 7 bases lay in between. Germline loops: CDR1 DFQATT, CDR2 SNEGSKA (reference sequence). The CDR3 has 13 amino acids. As DNA, the CDR3 is TGCAGTGCTAGAGCTACAATCAAAAACATTCAGTACTTC. As protein: CSARATIKNIQYF.

The table lists this clonotype with many counts. V gene TRBV2 combines with J gene TRBJ2-3; either TRBD1 or TRBD2 may supply D (6 bases each). The CDR3 is 15 residues long. V gave up 6 bases and J gave up 2 bases, with 15 bases separating them. Germline values: CDR1 SNHLY, CDR2 FYNNEI. Here the CDR3 reads CASREGGPPTDTQYF. In DNA, the CDR3 is TGTGCCAGCAGGGAGGGGGGACCTCCCACAGATACGCAGTATTTT.

This clonotype has a handful of counts. A junction boundary mismatches the germline segment, possibly from a read error. J is TRBJ1-4 and V is TRBV11-2, with TRBD1 as a possible D gene (5 bases). The V gene's germline CDR1 is SGHAT and CDR2 FQNNGV. CDR3 length: 15 amino acids. Here the CDR3 DNA reads TGTGCCGGCAGCCGGCGCGAGGGGTTGGCTGAAAAACTGTTTTTT. This codes for CAGSRREGLAEKLFF.

The V call is TRBV7-3, the J call TRBJ2-2; the match to TRBD2 covers 10 bases. The CDR3 totals 15 residues. Germline assignment: CDR1 SGHTA and CDR2 FQGTGA. The junction had 6 bases not matched to a gene; V was cut back by 5 bases and J by 6 bases. CDR3 sequence (DNA): TGTGCCAGCAGCCTACTAGCGGGGCACGCCGGGGAGCTGTTTTTT. Encoded protein: CASSLLAGHAGELFF. Drawing the rest from reference TRBV7-3 and TRBJ2-2, the complete variable domain is GAGVSQTPSNKVTEKGKYVELRCDPISGHTALYWYRQSLGQGPEFLIYFQGTGAADDSGLPNDRFFAVRPEGSVSTLKIQRTERGDSAVYLCASSLLAGHAGELFFGEGSRLTVL.

At least ten counts were recorded for this clonotype. The genes are TRBV28 and TRBJ1-5, with 9 bases that match TRBD1. Germline V CDR1 and CDR2: MDHEN, SYDVKM. V dropped 6 bases and J dropped 7; count of bases not matched to a gene: 1. CDR3 length equals 12 residues. The CDR3 sequence: CASRDRGQPQHF. CDR3 in DNA: TGTGCCAGCAGGGACAGGGGACAGCCCCAGCATTTT.

The chain couples TRBV20-1 to TRBJ2-3, with 14 bases matching TRBD2. The V segment lost 6 bases and the J segment 5 bases; nucleotides outside the gene matches: 1. Looked up from germline, CDR1 is DFQATT and CDR2 is SNEGSKA (reference sequence). This CDR3 has 13 residues. In DNA form, the CDR3 reads TGCAGTGCCGGGACTAGCGGGAGAGATACGCAGTATTTT. Translation gives CSAGTSGRDTQYF.

The chain couples TRBV5-1 to TRBJ2-6; 8 bases agree with TRBD1. The germline CDR1 and CDR2 sequences are SGHRS and YFSETQ. Trimming at V came to 3 bases and at J to 0 bases, leaving 5 bases not matched to a gene. This CDR3 is built from 17 residues. The CDR3 DNA is TGCGCCAGCAGCTCGTCCGGGACAGGCTCTGGGGCCAACGTCCTGACTTTC. Encoded protein: CASSSSGTGSGANVLTF.

With regard to this clonotype: This may be a read error: a much more frequent sequence differs by one nucleotide. The chain has TRBV7-2 and TRBJ1-6; 8 bases agree with TRBD1. The CDR3 runs to 12 residues. Germline V lookup: CDR1 SGHTA, CDR2 FQGNSA. CDR3 sequence: CAGRQTGAPLHF. The CDR3 DNA reads TGTGCCGGCAGGCAGACAGGGGCACCCCTCCACTTT.

This clonotype was counted only a few times. The chain links TRBV24-1 to TRBJ2-7, with TRBD2 identical over 12 bases. The CDR3 totals 16 residues. The ends lost 1 base at V and 1 base at J; junction bases unmatched: 1. Germline lookup yields CDR1 KGHDR and CDR2 SFDVKD. This CDR3 reads CATSDLGTSGSYEQYF. DNA for the CDR3: TGTGCCACCAGTGATTTAGGGACTAGCGGGTCCTACGAGCAGTACTTC.

This clonotype has at least ten counts. In DNA form, the CDR3 reads TGTGCCAGCAACCCAAGAGACAATCAGCCCCAGCATTTT. Translating gives CASNPRDNQPQHF. The rearrangement joins TRBV6-1 to TRBJ1-5; D remains ambiguous. The CDR3 has 13 residues. V was shortened by 7 bases and J by 3 bases, with 10 bases between the two germline ends. Germline CDR1 MNHNS, CDR2 SASEGT.

The chain has TRBV7-2 and TRBJ2-2, with 10 positions matching TRBD1. This CDR3 contains 15 residues. In germline, CDR1 is SGHTA, CDR2 FQGNSA. Unmatched junction bases numbered 7, after V lost 11 bases and J lost 1 base. This chain's CDR3 is CAVRTGGMNTGELFF. CDR3 bases: TGTGCCGTCAGGACAGGGGGGATGAACACCGGGGAGCTGTTTTTT. The entire variable domain, with the rest obtained from reference TRBV7-2 and TRBJ2-2, is as follows: GAGVSQSPSNKVTEKGKDVELRCDPISGHTALYWYRQSLGQGLEFLIYFQGNSAPDKSGLPSDRFSAERTGGSVSTLTIQRTQQEDSAVYLCAVRTGGMNTGELFFGEGSRLTVL.

This clonotype has at least ten counts. The chain combines TRBV2 with TRBJ2-7; TRBD1 might be the D (6 bases). Deletions cut 2 bases from V and 4 bases from J, with 12 bases between. The CDR3 contains 14 residues. Per germline, CDR1 SNHLY and CDR2 FYNNEI. CDR3 sequence reads: CASSERTAPYEQYF. The CDR3 nucleotides read TGTGCCAGCAGTGAAAGGACAGCACCTTACGAGCAGTACTTC.

This clonotype was found many times. The rearrangement joins TRBV7-2 to TRBJ2-7, with 8 bases aligning to TRBD2. The CDR3 consists of 16 residues. V was clipped by 7 bases and J by 4 bases; unmatched bases: 15. Germline CDR1 is SGHTA and CDR2 is FQGNSA. The CDR3 spells CASTLTPATSVYEQYF. The DNA for the CDR3 is TGTGCCAGCACCCTAACCCCAGCGACTAGCGTTTACGAGCAGTACTTC.

This clonotype was observed a few times. The rearrangement uses TRBV24-1 and TRBJ1-1; 11 bases fit TRBD1. From germline, CDR1 is KGHDR and CDR2 SFDVKD. V shed 7 bases, J shed 1 base, and the junction held 4 bases outside the gene matches. This CDR3 has 15 amino acids. The CDR3 region has the DNA TGTGCCACCAGCCCAGGGACAGGGGGGAACACTGAAGCTTTCTTT. Translated: CATSPGTGGNTEAFF.

The chain has TRBV6-1 and TRBJ1-3, with D possibly matching TRBD1 (6 bases). This CDR3 contains 14 residues. V was cut by 5 bases and J by 5 bases, with 13 bases left in between. From germline, CDR1 is MNHNS and CDR2 SASEGT. CDR3 in DNA: TGTGCCAGCAGTTCCTCAGGGGCTAGAAACACCATATATTTT. Protein product: CASSSSGARNTIYF.